This is a list of T cell receptor beta chains from one sample in a study of blood T cell repertoires in COVID-19. Clones were sequenced by immunoSEQ multiplex PCR, and TCRdb holds only the in-frame ones, with some missing. The data show around 140,000 clones, over 70% seen once. The sample comprised peripheral blood. These receptors were obtained from a woman aged 60-75 years with acute or convalescent COVID-19. Each CDR3 is given with its conserved first and last residue. Each record gives: J gene, D gene, clone size, V gene, CDR3 DNA, CDR3 protein. D genes are given only for firm matches. Rows may omit the clone size; those that give it use once, few, many or a size class.

TRBJ2-7 TRBD2 NA TRBV6-1 TGTGCCAGCAGTGAGACACTAGCGGGAGTCGAGCAGTACTTC CASSETLAGVEQYF
TRBJ1-1 NA once TRBV3-1/TRBV3-2 TGTGCCAGCAGCCAAGATTACGAGCCCACTGAAGCTTTCTTT CASSQDYEPTEAFF
TRBJ2-1 TRBD2 NA TRBV7-9 TGTGCCAGCAGCGATATCGCAGGACTAGCCCATGAGCAGTTCTTC CASSDIAGLAHEQFF
TRBJ2-5 TRBD2 NA TRBV5-1 TGCGCCAGCAGCTTGGTGACTAGCGGGAGGGCCTTTAGAGAGACCCAGTACTTC CASSLVTSGRAFRETQYF
TRBJ1-5 TRBD1 few TRBV30 TGTGCCTGGAGTGTACTCGGGACAGGGGATCAGCCCCAGCATTTT CAWSVLGTGDQPQHF
TRBJ1-5 NA NA TRBV19 TGTGCCAGTAGTATTAGCGTGTTACAGCCCCAGCATTTT CASSISVLQPQHF
TRBJ2-7 NA NA TRBV18 TGTGCCAGCTCATTTTCTGTTCAGGGTAACGAGCAGTACTTC CASSFSVQGNEQYF
TRBJ1-3 NA NA TRBV10-3 TGTGCCATCAGTCCCGACAGGACCTCTGGAAACACCATATATTTT CAISPDRTSGNTIYF
TRBJ2-3 TRBD1 NA TRBV20-1 TGCAGTGCTAGTTTTGGACAGGCAGGCGATACGCAGTATTTT CSASFGQAGDTQYF
TRBJ1-1 TRBD1 few TRBV28 TGTGCCAGCAGTTTCTCGGGACAGGGGGACACTGAAGCTTTCTTT CASSFSGQGDTEAFF
TRBJ2-1 NA few TRBV28 TGTGCCAGCAGTTTACAACTAGCCCGCGTGGGAGAGCAGTTCTTC CASSLQLARVGEQFF
TRBJ2-3 NA few TRBV15 TGTGCCACCAGCAGAGAGGTAGTGACTAGCACAGATACGCAGTATTTT CATSREVVTSTDTQYF
TRBJ1-2 NA NA TRBV24-1 TGTGCCACCAGTGAGTCCGGCTTGGAAGGGGCTAACTATGGCTACACCTTC CATSESGLEGANYGYTF
TRBJ2-1 TRBD2 NA TRBV5-4 TGTGCCAGCAGCTTACAGCGGGGGTCCTACAATGAGCAGTTCTTC CASSLQRGSYNEQFF
TRBJ2-1 NA few TRBV5-6 TGTGCCAGCCAGGGACTCTCAGGGAATGAGCAGTTCTTC CASQGLSGNEQFF
TRBJ2-7 TRBD1 NA TRBV27 TGTGCCAGCAGTCAGGGGGCCGGCGAGCAGTACTTC CASSQGAGEQYF
TRBJ1-2 NA NA TRBV7-9 TGTGCCAGCAGCGGGAGGCCGGGACCCACGGTTGGCTACACCTTC CASSGRPGPTVGYTF
TRBJ1-3 NA NA TRBV9 TGTGCCAGCAGCCCTCACGGCAGGGGAACCTCTGGAAACACCATATATTTT CASSPHGRGTSGNTIYF
TRBJ1-3 TRBD1 NA TRBV27 TGTGCCAGCAGCTTAGACAGGACAGGGGACGGTATAAGAAACACCATATATTTT CASSLDRTGDGIRNTIYF
TRBJ1-4 NA few TRBV5-4 TGTGCCAGCAGCTTGATGGCAACGGAAAAACTGTTTTTT CASSLMATEKLFF
TRBJ2-7 TRBD1 NA TRBV15 TGTGCCACCAGCAGACTCCCCCGGACAGGGGGACACTACGAGCAGTACTTC CATSRLPRTGGHYEQYF
TRBJ1-1 NA NA TRBV11-3 TGTGCCAGCAGCTTAGAGAGGCTCACTGAAGCTTTCTTT CASSLERLTEAFF
TRBJ2-1 NA few TRBV19 TGTGCCAGTAGTATAGTTATAGGGGCTTCCCGAAACAATGAGCAGTTCTTC CASSIVIGASRNNEQFF
TRBJ2-1 NA NA TRBV6-5 TGTGCCAGCAGTTACAGCGAGGGCCACAATGAGCAGTTCTTC CASSYSEGHNEQFF
TRBJ2-7 TRBD1 NA TRBV28 TGTGCCAGCAGGCCTCCGGGACAGTTTTCCTACGAGCAGTACTTC CASRPPGQFSYEQYF
TRBJ1-3 TRBD1 NA TRBV27 TGTGCCAGCAGTGCCCGACATAGGGGGCTGGGAAACACCATATATTTT CASSARHRGLGNTIYF
TRBJ2-1 TRBD2 few TRBV7-8 TGTGCCAGCAGCTTATCGTCCCCTAGCGGGTGCGTCTTC CASSLSSPSGCVF
TRBJ2-1 TRBD2 few TRBV7-2 TGTGCCAGCAGCTCCCATTTCAGCGGGAGGAATGAGCAGTTCTTC CASSSHFSGRNEQFF